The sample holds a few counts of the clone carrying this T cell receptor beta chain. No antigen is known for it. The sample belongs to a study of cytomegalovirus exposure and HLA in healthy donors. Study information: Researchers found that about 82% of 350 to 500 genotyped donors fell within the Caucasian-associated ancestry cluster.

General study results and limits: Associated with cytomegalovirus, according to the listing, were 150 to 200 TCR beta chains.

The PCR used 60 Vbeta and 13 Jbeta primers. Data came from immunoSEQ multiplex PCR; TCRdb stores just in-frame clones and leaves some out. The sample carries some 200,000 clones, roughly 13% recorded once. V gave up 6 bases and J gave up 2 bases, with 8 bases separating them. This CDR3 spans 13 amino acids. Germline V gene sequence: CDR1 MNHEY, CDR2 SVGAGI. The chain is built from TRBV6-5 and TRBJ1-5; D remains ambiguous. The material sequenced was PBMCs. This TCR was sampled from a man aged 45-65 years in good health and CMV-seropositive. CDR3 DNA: TGTGCCAGCAGGGCGGAAGGCAATCAGCCCCAGCATTTT. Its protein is CASRAEGNQPQHF.